A selection of T cell receptor beta chains follows, all from one sample in a study of neurological immune-mediated disorders. TCRdb ran MiXCR on the 5' RACE reads and lists one entry per CDR3 protein. The data contain some 65,000 distinct CDR3 sequences, 4.1% of them seen just once; the ten biggest clones take up roughly 2.6%. The sequenced material came from PBMCs. The receptors come from a man aged 45-65 years with multiple sclerosis. Each CDR3 is given with its conserved first and last residue. Fields, in order: CDR3 protein, V gene, J gene.

CDR3aa: CASSLDWNEKLFF
v_gene: TRBV6-6
j_gene: TRBJ1-4

CDR3aa: CASGGWLGYTF
v_gene: TRBV27
j_gene: TRBJ1-2

CDR3aa: CASSPTGGGKEQYF
v_gene: TRBV12-3/TRBV12-4
j_gene: TRBJ2-7

CDR3aa: CASSPVQGVNQPQHF
v_gene: TRBV7-2
j_gene: TRBJ1-5

CDR3aa: CASTKQGMNTEAFF
v_gene: TRBV7-9
j_gene: TRBJ1-1

CDR3aa: CASSFGRPSTDTQYF
v_gene: TRBV27
j_gene: TRBJ2-3

CDR3aa: CASSYSLPQFADTQYF
v_gene: TRBV6-2/TRBV6-3
j_gene: TRBJ2-3

CDR3aa: CASSLQGLAGANVLTF
v_gene: TRBV5-1
j_gene: TRBJ2-6

CDR3aa: CASSTHAVAGDSYNEQFF
v_gene: TRBV5-1
j_gene: TRBJ2-1

CDR3aa: CSATPRTSGVYEQYF
v_gene: TRBV20-1
j_gene: TRBJ2-7

CDR3aa: CSARDPKPTSGYNEQFF
v_gene: TRBV20-1
j_gene: TRBJ2-1

CDR3aa: CASSSGQGLPLHF
v_gene: TRBV12-3/TRBV12-4
j_gene: TRBJ1-6

CDR3aa: CAISGGEGNEQFF
v_gene: TRBV6-5
j_gene: TRBJ2-1

CDR3aa: CASSVGGQAKNIQYF
v_gene: TRBV9
j_gene: TRBJ2-4

CDR3aa: CASSLVQGNIQYF
v_gene: TRBV5-5
j_gene: TRBJ2-4

CDR3aa: CATSRDRGRSPLNF
v_gene: TRBV15
j_gene: TRBJ1-6

CDR3aa: CASSYDGPSEQFF
v_gene: TRBV6-6
j_gene: TRBJ2-1

CDR3aa: CASSSPRTYGYTF
v_gene: TRBV7-2
j_gene: TRBJ1-2

CDR3aa: CASSLTPRQVNTEAFF
v_gene: TRBV7-3
j_gene: TRBJ1-1

CDR3aa: CASRALTGGIGYTF
v_gene: TRBV11-2
j_gene: TRBJ1-2

CDR3aa: CASSHPGSRYEQYF
v_gene: TRBV4-2
j_gene: TRBJ2-7

CDR3aa: CASSSVRTSLVEQFF
v_gene: TRBV11-2
j_gene: TRBJ2-1

CDR3aa: CASSSRQEETQYF
v_gene: TRBV12-3/TRBV12-4
j_gene: TRBJ2-5

CDR3aa: CASSLELLRAGTGELFF
v_gene: TRBV11-2
j_gene: TRBJ2-2

CDR3aa: CASSLEMGTNTEAFF
v_gene: TRBV5-1
j_gene: TRBJ1-1

CDR3aa: CASSQDMTLEQYF
v_gene: TRBV4-3
j_gene: TRBJ2-7

CDR3aa: CSGIADTQYF
v_gene: TRBV29-1
j_gene: TRBJ2-3

CDR3aa: CASRSGETTNQPQNF
v_gene: TRBV6-6
j_gene: TRBJ1-5

CDR3aa: CSVQGRIQETQYF
v_gene: TRBV29-1
j_gene: TRBJ2-5

CDR3aa: CASSYDRGLGQPQNF
v_gene: TRBV6-5
j_gene: TRBJ1-5

CDR3aa: CASQRGGDNEQFF
v_gene: TRBV7-8
j_gene: TRBJ2-1

CDR3aa: CASSTGTVATNEKLFF
v_gene: TRBV28
j_gene: TRBJ1-4

CDR3aa: CASSLLGGGGTSSEQYF
v_gene: TRBV3-1
j_gene: TRBJ2-7

CDR3aa: CSARNLGGRNQPQNF
v_gene: TRBV20-1
j_gene: TRBJ1-5

CDR3aa: CASSKERGWSTGELFF
v_gene: TRBV21-1
j_gene: TRBJ2-2

CDR3aa: CASSSPGYYGYTF
v_gene: TRBV6-6
j_gene: TRBJ1-2

CDR3aa: CASSLFSAGANVLTF
v_gene: TRBV5-1
j_gene: TRBJ2-6

CDR3aa: CASSFGRSMNTEAFF
v_gene: TRBV6-5
j_gene: TRBJ1-1

CDR3aa: CASSRAYSNTGELFF
v_gene: TRBV28
j_gene: TRBJ2-2

CDR3aa: CASSKVAGGYEQYF
v_gene: TRBV7-2
j_gene: TRBJ2-7

CDR3aa: CASSQGSYGYGYTF
v_gene: TRBV4-1
j_gene: TRBJ1-2